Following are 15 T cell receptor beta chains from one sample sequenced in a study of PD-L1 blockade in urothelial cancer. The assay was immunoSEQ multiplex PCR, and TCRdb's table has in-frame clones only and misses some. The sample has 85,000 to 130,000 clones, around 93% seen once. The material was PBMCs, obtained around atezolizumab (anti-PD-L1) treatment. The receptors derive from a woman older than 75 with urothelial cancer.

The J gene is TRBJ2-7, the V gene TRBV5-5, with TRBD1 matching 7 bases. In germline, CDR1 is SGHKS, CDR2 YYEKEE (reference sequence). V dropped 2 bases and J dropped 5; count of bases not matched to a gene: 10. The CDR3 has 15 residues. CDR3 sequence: CASSLDVGGFNEQYF. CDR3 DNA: TGTGCCAGCAGCTTAGATGTAGGGGGCTTCAACGAGCAGTACTTC.

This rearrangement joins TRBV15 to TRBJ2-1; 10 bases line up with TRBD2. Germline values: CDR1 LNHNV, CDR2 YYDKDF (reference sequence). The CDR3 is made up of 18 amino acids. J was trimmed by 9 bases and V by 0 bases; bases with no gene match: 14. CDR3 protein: CATSRDAITSGAMGEQFF. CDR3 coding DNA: TGTGCCACCAGCAGAGATGCTATCACTAGCGGGGCTATGGGTGAGCAGTTCTTC.

In DNA, the CDR3 is TGTGCCAGCAGTTACGCGCCACAGGGGTCGAGTGAGCAGTACTTC. Protein product: CASSYAPQGSSEQYF. This chain links TRBV6-6 with TRBJ2-7, with 7 positions matching TRBD1. Germline V gene data show CDR1 as MNHNY and CDR2 as SVGAGI (reference sequence). This CDR3 spans 15 amino acids. V lost 2 bases, J lost 7 bases, and 11 bases stayed unmatched.

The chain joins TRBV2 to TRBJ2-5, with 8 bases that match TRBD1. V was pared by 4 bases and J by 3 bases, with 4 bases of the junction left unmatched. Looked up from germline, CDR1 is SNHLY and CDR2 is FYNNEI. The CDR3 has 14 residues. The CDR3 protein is CASSAQGVKETQYF. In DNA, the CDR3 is TGTGCCAGCAGTGCACAGGGGGTGAAAGAGACCCAGTACTTC.

CDR3 coding DNA: TGTGCCAGCAGTTTAGGACAGGGTCGGACCGGGGAGCTGTTTTTT. It encodes CASSLGQGRTGELFF. The chain links TRBV6-5 to TRBJ2-2; 8 positions agree with TRBD1. V dropped 4 bases and J dropped 5; count of bases not matched to a gene: 6. Germline V gives CDR1 MNHEY, CDR2 SVGAGI. The CDR3 spans 15 residues.

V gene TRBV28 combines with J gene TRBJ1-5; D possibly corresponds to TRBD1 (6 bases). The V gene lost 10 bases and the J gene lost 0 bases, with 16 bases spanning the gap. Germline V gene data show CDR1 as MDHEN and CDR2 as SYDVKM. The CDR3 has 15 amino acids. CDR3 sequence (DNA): TGTGCCATAAGACAGGACCTAAATAGCAATCAGCCCCAGCATTTT. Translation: CAIRQDLNSNQPQHF.

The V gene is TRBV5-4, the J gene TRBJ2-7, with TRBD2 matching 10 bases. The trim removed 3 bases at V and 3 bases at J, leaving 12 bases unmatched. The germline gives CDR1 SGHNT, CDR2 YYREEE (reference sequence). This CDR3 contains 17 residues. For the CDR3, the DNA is TGTGCCAGCAGCTCCGAGGCCGCTAGCGGGAGTCTCTACGAGCAGTACTTC. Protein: CASSSEAASGSLYEQYF.

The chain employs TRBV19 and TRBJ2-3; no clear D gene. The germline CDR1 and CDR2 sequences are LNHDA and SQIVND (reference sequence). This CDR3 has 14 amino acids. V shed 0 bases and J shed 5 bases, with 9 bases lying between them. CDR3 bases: TGTGCCAGTAGTATAGATTGGCGCGGAGATACGCAGTATTTT. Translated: CASSIDWRGDTQYF.

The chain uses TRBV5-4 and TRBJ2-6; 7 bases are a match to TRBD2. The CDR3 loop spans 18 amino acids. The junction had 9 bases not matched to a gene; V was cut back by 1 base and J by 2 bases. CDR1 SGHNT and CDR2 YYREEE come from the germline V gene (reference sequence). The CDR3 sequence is CASSLLMRESAGANVLTF. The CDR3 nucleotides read TGTGCCAGCAGCTTGTTAATGCGGGAGAGTGCTGGGGCCAACGTCCTGACTTTC.

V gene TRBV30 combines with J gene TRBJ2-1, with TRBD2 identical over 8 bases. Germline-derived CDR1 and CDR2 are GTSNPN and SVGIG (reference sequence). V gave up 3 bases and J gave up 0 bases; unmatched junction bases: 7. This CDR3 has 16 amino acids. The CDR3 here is CAWRGRGGYSYNEQFF. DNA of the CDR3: TGTGCCTGGAGGGGTCGGGGGGGTTACTCCTACAATGAGCAGTTCTTC.

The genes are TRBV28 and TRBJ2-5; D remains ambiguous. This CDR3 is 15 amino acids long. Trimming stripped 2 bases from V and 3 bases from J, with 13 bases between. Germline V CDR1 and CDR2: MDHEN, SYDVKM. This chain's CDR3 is CASSLSWAGKETQYF. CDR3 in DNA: TGTGCCAGCAGTTTAAGCTGGGCAGGTAAAGAGACCCAGTACTTC.

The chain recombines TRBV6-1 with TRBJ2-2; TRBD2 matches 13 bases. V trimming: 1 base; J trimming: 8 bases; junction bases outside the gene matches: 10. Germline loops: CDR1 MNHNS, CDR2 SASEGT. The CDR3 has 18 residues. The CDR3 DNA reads TGTGCCAGCAGTGAAGTCGAGAGGACTAGCGGGAGTTCTGGGGAGCTGTTTTTT. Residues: CASSEVERTSGSSGELFF.

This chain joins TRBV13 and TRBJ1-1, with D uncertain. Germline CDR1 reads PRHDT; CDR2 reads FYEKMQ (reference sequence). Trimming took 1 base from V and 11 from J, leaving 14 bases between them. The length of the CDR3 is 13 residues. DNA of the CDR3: TGTGCCAGCAGCTTAGAAAAAAACTTCGGGGCTTTCTTT. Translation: CASSLEKNFGAFF.

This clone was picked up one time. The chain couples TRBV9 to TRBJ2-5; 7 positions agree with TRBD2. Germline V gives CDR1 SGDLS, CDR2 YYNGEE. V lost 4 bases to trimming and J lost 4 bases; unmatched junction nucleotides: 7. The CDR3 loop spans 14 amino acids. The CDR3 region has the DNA TGTGCCAGCAGCTCGGGGGGTCTCCGAGAGACCCAGTACTTC. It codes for CASSSGGLRETQYF. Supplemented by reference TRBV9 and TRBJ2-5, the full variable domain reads DSGVTQTPKHLITATGQRVTLRCSPRSGDLSVYWYQQSLDQGLQFLIQYYNGEERAKGNILERFSAQQFPDLHSELNLSSLELGDSALYFCASSSGGLRETQYFGPGTRLLVL.

CDR3: CASSLGLAGSSYNEQFF. In DNA, the CDR3 is TGTGCCAGCAGCTTGGGACTAGCGGGCAGCTCCTACAATGAGCAGTTCTTC. The V and J genes are TRBV5-4 and TRBJ2-1; 10 bases are shared with TRBD2. V gave up 0 bases and J gave up 0 bases; unmatched junction bases: 3. Looked up from germline, CDR1 is SGHNT and CDR2 is YYREEE (reference sequence). This CDR3 spans 17 amino acids.